This is a list of T cell receptor beta chains from one sample in a study of read filtering for tumor transcriptome and immune sequencing. TCRdb used MiXCR to reprocess the reads, holding one entry per CDR3 protein. The table includes over 35,000 distinct CDR3 sequences, 12% detected once. Sequenced: a population of CD138-negative cells sorted from bone marrow. The receptors were sampled from a donor over 35 with multiple myeloma. CDR3s include the opening cysteine and the closing phenylalanine or tryptophan. The D gene is left open where the match is weak. Some rows have no size entry. The others give once, few or many, or a class for an expanded clone.

v_call	clone_size	d_call	j_call	cdr3_nt	cdr3_aa
TRBV30	many	TRBD2	TRBJ2-7	TGTGCCTGGAGTGTTGGGACTAGCGGGTCCTACGAGCAGTACTTC	CAWSVGTSGSYEQYF
TRBV19	many	NA	TRBJ1-5	TGTGCCAGTACCCCAGGGAGGAGCAATCAGCCCCAGCATTTT	CASTPGRSNQPQHF
TRBV20-1	many	TRBD2	TRBJ2-5	TGCAGTGCCACCATAAGAAGCGGGGGAGGAGAGACCCAGTACTTC	CSATIRSGGGETQYF
TRBV11-2	many	NA	TRBJ1-2	TGTGCCAGCAGCCAACAGGAGGGCTATGGCTACACCTTC	CASSQQEGYGYTF
TRBV5-6	many	TRBD2	TRBJ2-1	TGTGCCAGCTTCGGGGAGGGCGGAGGTGAGCAGTTCTTC	CASFGEGGGEQFF
TRBV5-1	many	TRBD1	TRBJ2-7	TGCGCCAGCAGGGGGACAGGGGGCGTATACGAGCAGTACTTC	CASRGTGGVYEQYF
TRBV19	NA	TRBD2	TRBJ2-1	TGTGCCAGTAGTGCTAGTTATTGGACTAGCGGGAACAATGAGCAGTTCTTC	CASSASYWTSGNNEQFF
TRBV3-1	many	TRBD1	TRBJ1-5	TGTGCCAGCAGCCAAGGTACGGGACAGCTCGGACAGCCCCAGCATTTT	CASSQGTGQLGQPQHF
TRBV28	many	NA	TRBJ1-5	TGTGCCAGCAGCCGGACGTTAGCGGGCCAGCCCCAGCATTTT	CASSRTLAGQPQHF
TRBV5-1	many	NA	TRBJ2-7	TGCGCCAGCAGCTTGGGTCTCGAGCAGTACTTC	CASSLGLEQYF
TRBV5-5	many	TRBD1	TRBJ1-1	TGTGCCAGCAGCTTGTTTGGGACAGGGAACACTGAAGCTTTCTTT	CASSLFGTGNTEAFF
TRBV10-3	medium-sized	NA	TRBJ2-1	TGTGCCACCTCGCAGAATGAGCAGTTCTTC	CATSQNEQFF
TRBV20-1	many	TRBD1	TRBJ1-5	TGCAGTGCCCGGAGACAGGGGGTTGTGGGCAATCAGCCCCAGCATTTT	CSARRQGVVGNQPQHF
TRBV7-2	many	TRBD1	TRBJ2-5	TGTGCCAGCAGCCGCATATGGACAGGGACAGGGTCGGAGACCCAGTACTTC	CASSRIWTGTGSETQYF
TRBV19	few	TRBD2	TRBJ2-1	TGTGCCAGTAGTATCCCTAGCGGACACTACAATGAGCAGTTCTTC	CASSIPSGHYNEQFF
TRBV2	NA	NA	TRBJ1-3	TGTGCCAGCAGGCTGACAGTATCTGGAAACACCATATATTTT	CASRLTVSGNTIYF
TRBV27	many	TRBD1	TRBJ1-5	TGTGCCAGCAGTTTATTGGGACAGGGAGGTAATCAGCCCCAGCATTTT	CASSLLGQGGNQPQHF
TRBV20-1	many	TRBD2	TRBJ2-1	TGCAGTGCTACATTACGGGGGGGCTCCTACAATGAGCAGTTCTTC	CSATLRGGSYNEQFF
TRBV6-5	NA	TRBD2	TRBJ2-3	TGTGCCAGCAGTTACAGTAGCGGGAGCGGGACAGATACGCAGTATTTT	CASSYSSGSGTDTQYF
TRBV5-1	many	NA	TRBJ2-5	TGCGCCAGCAGGCCCCCTACGGGTGAAGAGACCCAGTACTTC	CASRPPTGEETQYF
TRBV4-2	many	NA	TRBJ2-2	TGTGCCAGCAGCCCGGACTTTGTGAACACCGGGGAGCTGTTTTTT	CASSPDFVNTGELFF
TRBV29-1	many	NA	TRBJ1-1	TGCAGCGTTGACAGGGGGAACACTGAAGCTTTCTTT	CSVDRGNTEAFF
TRBV6-1	large	TRBD1	TRBJ2-3	TGTGCCAGCAGACACGGGACAGGGGCCTCAGATACGCAGTATTTT	CASRHGTGASDTQYF
TRBV5-6	NA	NA	TRBJ1-1	TGTGCCAGCAGCAGTGGACAGAGAACGAACACTGAAGCTTTCTTT	CASSSGQRTNTEAFF
TRBV6-1	many	NA	TRBJ2-7	TGTGCCAGCAGTGAAGCTGGCAGAAGCTACGAGCAGTACTTC	CASSEAGRSYEQYF
TRBV5-6	many	NA	TRBJ2-2	TGTGCCAGCAGCTTGTTTAACACCGGGGAGCTGTTTTTT	CASSLFNTGELFF
TRBV20-1	many	NA	TRBJ2-1	TGCAGTGCTAGACCAGGATCCTACAATGAGCAGTTCTTC	CSARPGSYNEQFF
TRBV9	many	NA	TRBJ2-2	TGTGCCAGCAGCCGGGACGGGAACACCGGGGAGCTGTTTTTT	CASSRDGNTGELFF
TRBV27	many	NA	TRBJ1-2	TGTGCCAGCAGTTTATCGACAGGTCTAGGCTACACCTTC	CASSLSTGLGYTF
TRBV5-1	many	TRBD2	TRBJ2-3	TGCGCCAGCAGCCACCTAGCGGGGGTTGATACGCAGTATTTT	CASSHLAGVDTQYF
TRBV5-1	many	NA	TRBJ2-3	TGCGCCAGCAGCTTTGACCTAGACTTCGCCTCATTCACAGATACGCAGTATTTT	CASSFDLDFASFTDTQYF
TRBV28	medium-sized	NA	TRBJ1-5	TGTGCCAGCATCCCTCCAGGCCCATATCAGCCCCAGCATTTT	CASIPPGPYQPQHF
TRBV6-6	many	NA	TRBJ2-3	TGTGCCAGCAGTTTCTACTCTGATACGCAGTATTTT	CASSFYSDTQYF
TRBV5-1	many	TRBD1	TRBJ2-1	TGCGCCAGCAGCTGGGAGGGACAGGGGGCGAGTGAGCAGTTCTTC	CASSWEGQGASEQFF
TRBV20-1	many	NA	TRBJ2-5	TGCAGTGCTAGGACTGACAGGTTTCAAGAGACCCAGTACTTC	CSARTDRFQETQYF
TRBV5-1	many	NA	TRBJ1-1	TGCGCCAGCAGCTTTGGGGTGGCAACCACTGAAGCTTTCTTT	CASSFGVATTEAFF
TRBV5-5	many	TRBD2	TRBJ2-3	TGTGCCAGCGCGGACCTTAGCGGGAGCACAGATACGCAGTATTTT	CASADLSGSTDTQYF
TRBV20-1	many	TRBD2	TRBJ2-1	TGCAGTGCTAGCGGCGGGGGGAATGAGCAGTTCTTC	CSASGGGNEQFF
TRBV20-1	many	NA	TRBJ2-5	TGCAGTGCTAGAGCCAGGCGGCTACGGGAGACCCAGTACTTC	CSARARRLRETQYF
TRBV10-3	many	NA	TRBJ2-1	TGTGCCACCGAAAGGGGGGCGCAAGGCAATGAGCAGTTCTTC	CATERGAQGNEQFF
TRBV20-1	many	NA	TRBJ2-1	TGCAGTGCCAGGGGAGGGGGGCGCGGTGAGCAGTTCTTC	CSARGGGRGEQFF
TRBV12-3/TRBV12-4	many	NA	TRBJ2-3	TGTGCCAGCAGTTTAGACTGGGGAGGTACGCAGTATTTT	CASSLDWGGTQYF